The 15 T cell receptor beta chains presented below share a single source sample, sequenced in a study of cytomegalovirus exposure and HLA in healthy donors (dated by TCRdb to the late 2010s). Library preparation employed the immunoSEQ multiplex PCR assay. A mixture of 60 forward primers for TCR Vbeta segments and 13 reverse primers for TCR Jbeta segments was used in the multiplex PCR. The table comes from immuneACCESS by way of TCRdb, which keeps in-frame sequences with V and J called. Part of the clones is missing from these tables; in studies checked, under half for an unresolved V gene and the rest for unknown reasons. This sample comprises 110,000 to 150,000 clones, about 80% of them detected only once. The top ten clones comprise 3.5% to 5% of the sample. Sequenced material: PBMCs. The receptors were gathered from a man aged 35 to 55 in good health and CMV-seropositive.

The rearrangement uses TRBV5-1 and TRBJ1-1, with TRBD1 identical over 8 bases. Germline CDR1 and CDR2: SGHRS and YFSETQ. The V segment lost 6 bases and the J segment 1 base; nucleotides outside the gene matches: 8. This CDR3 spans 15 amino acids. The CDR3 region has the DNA TGCGCCAGCAACTATCACAGGGGGGGGAACACTGAAGCTTTCTTT. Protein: CASNYHRGGNTEAFF.

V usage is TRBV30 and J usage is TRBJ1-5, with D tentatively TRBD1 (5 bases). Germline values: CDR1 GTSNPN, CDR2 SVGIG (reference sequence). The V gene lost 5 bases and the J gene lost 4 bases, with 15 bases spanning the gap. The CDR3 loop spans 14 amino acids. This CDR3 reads CAWGNGHINQPQHF. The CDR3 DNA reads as TGTGCCTGGGGAAACGGACACATAAATCAGCCCCAGCATTTT. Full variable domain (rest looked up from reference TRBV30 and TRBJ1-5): SQTIHQWPATLVQPVGSPLSLECTVEGTSNPNLYWYRQAAGRGLQLLFYSVGIGQISSEVPQNLSASRPQDRQFILSSKKLLLSDSGFYLCAWGNGHINQPQHFGDGTRLSIL.

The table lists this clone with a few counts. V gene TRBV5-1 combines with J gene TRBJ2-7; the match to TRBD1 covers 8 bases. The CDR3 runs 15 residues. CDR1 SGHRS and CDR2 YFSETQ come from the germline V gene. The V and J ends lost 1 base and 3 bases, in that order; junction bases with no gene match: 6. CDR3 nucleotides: TGCGCCAGCAGCTTGTACAGGACAGGGATCTACGAGCAGTACTTC. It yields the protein CASSLYRTGIYEQYF.

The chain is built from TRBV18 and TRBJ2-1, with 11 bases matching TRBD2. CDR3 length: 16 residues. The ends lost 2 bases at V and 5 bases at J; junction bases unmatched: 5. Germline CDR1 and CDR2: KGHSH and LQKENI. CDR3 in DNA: TGTGCCAGCTCACCATACCCGGGACTAGCGGACAATGAGCAGTTCTTC. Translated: CASSPYPGLADNEQFF.

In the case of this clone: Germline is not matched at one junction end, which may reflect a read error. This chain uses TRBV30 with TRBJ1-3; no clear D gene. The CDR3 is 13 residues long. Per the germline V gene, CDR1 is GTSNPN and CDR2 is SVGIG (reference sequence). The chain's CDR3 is CAWSGSSRNTIYF. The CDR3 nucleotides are TGTGCCTGGAGCGGGAGCTCTCGAAACACCATATATTTT.

CDR3 region: CASSSLGAGPRNEQFF. CDR3 nucleotides: TGTGCCAGCAGCTCCCTAGGAGCGGGGCCCCGGAATGAGCAGTTCTTC. The chain joins TRBV7-9 to TRBJ2-1, with 7 bases fitting TRBD2. CDR1 and CDR2 (germline): SEHNR, FQNEAQ (reference sequence). The CDR3 extends over 16 amino acids. J lost 7 bases, V lost 4 bases, and 13 bases had no gene match.

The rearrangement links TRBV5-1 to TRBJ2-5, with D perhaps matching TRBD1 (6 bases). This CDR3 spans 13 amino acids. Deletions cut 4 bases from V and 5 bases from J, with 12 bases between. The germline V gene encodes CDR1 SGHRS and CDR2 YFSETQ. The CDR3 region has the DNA TGCGCCAGCAGCCCAGGGGTAGAGGAGACCCAGTACTTC. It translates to CASSPGVEETQYF.

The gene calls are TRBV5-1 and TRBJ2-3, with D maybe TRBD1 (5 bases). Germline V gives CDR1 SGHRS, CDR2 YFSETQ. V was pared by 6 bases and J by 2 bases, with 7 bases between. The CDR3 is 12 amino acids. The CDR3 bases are TGCGCCAGCACGGACAACACAGATACGCAGTATTTT. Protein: CASTDNTDTQYF.

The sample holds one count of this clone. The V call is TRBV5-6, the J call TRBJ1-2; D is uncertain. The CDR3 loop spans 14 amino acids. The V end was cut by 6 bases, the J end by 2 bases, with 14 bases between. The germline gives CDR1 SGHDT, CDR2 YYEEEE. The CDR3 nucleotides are TGTGCCAGCACCCCCCCGGGGTTAAACTATGGCTACACCTTC. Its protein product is CASTPPGLNYGYTF. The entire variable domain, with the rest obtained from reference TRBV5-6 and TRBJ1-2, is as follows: DAGVTQSPTHLIKTRGQQVTLRCSPKSGHDTVSWYQQALGQGPQFIFQYYEEEERQRGNFPDRFSGHQFPNYSSELNVNALLLGDSALYLCASTPPGLNYGYTFGSGTRLTVV.

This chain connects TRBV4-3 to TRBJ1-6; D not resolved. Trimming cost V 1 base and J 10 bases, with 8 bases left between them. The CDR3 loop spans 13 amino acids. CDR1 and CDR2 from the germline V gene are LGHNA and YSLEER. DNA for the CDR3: TGCGCCAGCAGCCAAGGGCCAGGCTCACCCCTCCACTTT. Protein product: CASSQGPGSPLHF.

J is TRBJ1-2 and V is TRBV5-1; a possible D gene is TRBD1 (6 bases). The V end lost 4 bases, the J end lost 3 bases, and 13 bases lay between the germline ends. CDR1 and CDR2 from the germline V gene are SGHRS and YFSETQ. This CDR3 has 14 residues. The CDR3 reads CASSNDRFDYGYTF. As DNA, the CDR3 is TGCGCCAGCAGCAACGACAGGTTCGACTATGGCTACACCTTC.

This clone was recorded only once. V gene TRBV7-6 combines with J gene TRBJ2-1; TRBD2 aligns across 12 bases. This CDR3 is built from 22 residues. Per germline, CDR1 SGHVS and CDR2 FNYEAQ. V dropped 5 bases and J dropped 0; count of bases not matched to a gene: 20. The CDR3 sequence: CASSQPLQRLAGGPRSYNEQFF. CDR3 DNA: TGTGCCAGCAGCCAGCCACTGCAGAGGCTAGCGGGAGGGCCACGCTCCTACAATGAGCAGTTCTTC.

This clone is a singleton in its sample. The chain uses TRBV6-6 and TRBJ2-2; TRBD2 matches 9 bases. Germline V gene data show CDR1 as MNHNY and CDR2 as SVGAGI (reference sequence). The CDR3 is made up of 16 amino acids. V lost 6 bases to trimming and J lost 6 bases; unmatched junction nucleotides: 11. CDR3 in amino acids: CASSPSGNVVAGELFF. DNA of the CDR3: TGTGCCAGCAGCCCTAGCGGGAATGTCGTGGCCGGGGAGCTGTTTTTT.

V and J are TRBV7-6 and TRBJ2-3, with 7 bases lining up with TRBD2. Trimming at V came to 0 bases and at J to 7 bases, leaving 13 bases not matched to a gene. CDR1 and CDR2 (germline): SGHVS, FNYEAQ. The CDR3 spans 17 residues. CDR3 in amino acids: CASSLAVSGHEPNTQYF. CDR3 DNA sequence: TGTGCCAGCAGCTTAGCGGTTAGCGGGCACGAACCAAATACGCAGTATTTT.

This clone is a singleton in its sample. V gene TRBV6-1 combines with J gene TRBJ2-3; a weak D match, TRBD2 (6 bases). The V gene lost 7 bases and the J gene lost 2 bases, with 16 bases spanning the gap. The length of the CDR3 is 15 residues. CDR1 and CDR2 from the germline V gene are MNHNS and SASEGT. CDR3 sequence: CASTRDFLFTDTQYF. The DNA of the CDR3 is TGTGCCAGCACCCGGGACTTCCTATTCACAGATACGCAGTATTTT.